This T cell receptor beta chain was documented in a study of OX40 agonist ivuxolimab in advanced cancers. Background on the study: Patients with hepatocellular carcinoma, melanoma, renal cell or head and neck cancer made up the dose-escalation patients.

The table came from immunoSEQ multiplex PCR; TCRdb's copy has only in-frame clones and leaves some out. The sample holds 60,000 to 90,000 clones, around 80% seen once. This clonotype originated in an adult with an advanced solid tumor such as melanoma, head and neck, liver or kidney cancer. The sample was CD4+ or CD8+ T cells sorted from blood, taken in a trial of the OX40 agonist ivuxolimab.

The CDR3 bases are TGCGCCAGCAGCCCGACAGGGAGCTCCTACAATGAGCAGTTCTTC. Its translation is CASSPTGSSYNEQFF. V and J are TRBV4-1 and TRBJ2-1; 7 bases fit TRBD1. V lost 4 bases to trimming and J lost 0 bases; unmatched junction nucleotides: 3. Germline V gives CDR1 MGHRA, CDR2 YSYEKL. The CDR3 is 15 residues long.